This entry concerns a single T cell receptor (beta chain). Its target antigen remains unknown. At one end the junction does not follow the germline gene, possibly because of a read error. The CDR3 runs 14 amino acids, cysteine and phenylalanine included. Only the CDR3 DNA stays, 42 bases, in frame from base 1. Taken from the germline V gene (reference sequence), the CDR1 and CDR2 loops are SEHNR and FQNEAQ. This entry belongs to a study of cytomegalovirus exposure and HLA in healthy donors (dated by TCRdb to 2015 to 2018). Looking at the study overall: According to an earlier analysis of 550 to 700 of the donors, 150 million to 200 million T cells yielded over 100 million unique TCR beta sequences and more than 250 Gb of sequence data. Across 300 to 500 genotyped donors of the cohort, an average of about 240,000 unique TCR beta nucleotide sequences per donor were sequenced, and around 19% of those sequences were non-productive. In the later analysis, no new phenotypic data were used to find candidate immune exposures; instead, reliance was placed on TCR beta sequences and their occurrence across donors. All discovery cohort repertoires had been generated using a single sequencing platform. A later genetic analysis used genome-wide SNP genotypes for about three fifths of the roughly 700 donors, treating that subset as a discovery cohort. Class I and class II HLA loci were covered by the typing at four-digit resolution. A later analysis re-examined previously published TCR beta repertoires from about 700 donors and added high-resolution HLA genotyping to investigate patterns of TCR occurrence. Donor age, sex, ethnicity and CMV serostatus were compiled alongside the repertoire data. Roughly 310 gigabases of sequencing data and 70 million to 85 million unique TCR sequences were included in an early release covering around 650 HLA-typed donors. The study combined high-throughput TCR immunosequencing, statistical association of individual TCRs with disease status, and machine learning to predict cytomegalovirus infection status. To decide whether each TCR beta V gene segment behaved as functional or pseudogenic, an earlier analysis of approximately 600 of the donors relied on high-throughput TCR beta sequencing. The genetic ancestry cluster associated with self-reported Caucasian donors included over 65% of the approximately 400 genotyped donors. The aim of the study was to test whether cataloging public T cell receptors could identify signatures of past pathogen exposure. Because of strong linkage in the cohort, roughly 5 DR-DQ haplotypes were treated as single units for association and clustering. Using immunosequencing, the study profiled T cell repertoires from 550 to 750 subjects and related those repertoires to cytomegalovirus serostatus. Typing coverage differed by locus: A, B, C, DRB1 and DQB1 were typed in about 620-640 donors, DQA1 in 522, DPA1 in some 570, and DPB1 in 472. Besides the first cohort of some 670 subjects, a separate validation cohort made up of 120 different subjects was used. The investigation overall reported the following: The authors suggested that the approach could potentially be generalized to other disease states and immunological phenotypes. Most TCR sequences were observed very rarely across donors, whereas some public TCRs were present in many individuals. A further reported finding was that TCR beta sequences accurately predicted the HLA-A and HLA-B alleles for most subjects in the first cohort. In a later analysis, HLA-associated TCR beta chains showed more clonal expansion and lower generation probabilities than non-associated chains that were equally common. In the study, some 160 TCR beta chains were listed as associated with cytomegalovirus. Three of the identified cytomegalovirus-associated TCR beta chains were confirmed in vitro to be specific for cytomegalovirus antigens. The presence/absence analyses assumed that sequencing depth was roughly uniform across donors, and that assumption may not be true. When HLA alleles, especially DR and DQ, strongly co-occurred, attributing TCR associations to individual alleles was difficult. Correlated functional status among segregating V segments might reflect linkage disequilibrium, but an unknown experimental factor could not be ruled out. A later genetic analysis associated a missense DCLRE1C variant with V-gene and J-gene trimming of TCR beta chains, and an independent cohort replicated the association. In a later analysis, TCR association rates were found to vary across HLA loci, with the most associated TCRs seen for DRB1 alleles and the fewest for HLA-C alleles. The classifier was reported to diagnose cytomegalovirus status with high specificity and sensitivity in both the original cohort and the validation cohort. HLA typing was unavailable for some donors at each locus, so association tests used only the typed subset. Because counts were too low, around 18 rarely observed V segments, including chromosome 9 orphons, were left out of the earlier analysis of some 600 of the donors. Some IMGT-functional V segments, including TRBV6-2 and TRBV6-3, could not be distinguished by the 87-base-pair reads and were therefore excluded. In a later analysis, several top co-occurrence clusters were reported to appear linked to parvovirus B19, influenza, CMV and Epstein-Barr virus. Immune exposure information for the cohort was limited to CMV serostatus. At a false discovery rate of 0.05, a later analysis linked about 16,000 TCR beta sequences to specific HLA alleles. In a later analysis, most CMV-associated TCR beta chains were found to appear HLA-restricted, with HLA associations seemingly driven largely by CMV exposure. A cluster of highly shared sequence variants was judged likely to be a technical artifact of the sequencing pipeline. In an earlier analysis of 500 to 650 of the donors, most TCR beta V segments appeared in productive rearrangements about 90% or about 30% of the time, broadly matching IMGT annotations. A later genetic analysis reported fewer N-insertions in productive TCRs among donors in an Asian-associated ancestry cluster than the roughly 720-donor mean. The cohort was sequenced for TCR beta chains only, and without alpha or paired-chain data the features that could be detected were limited.

The cohort comprised fewer than 750 healthy bone marrow donors. Cohort members were all nominally healthy when sampled, although unrecorded immune exposures were likely present. The donor was CMV seropositive and belonged to the group of 250 to 300 seropositive cohort members. Every donor gave a peripheral blood sample, and the peripheral blood mononuclear cells from that sample were used for TCR beta sequencing. Genomic DNA extraction from the blood cell samples was performed with the Qiagen DNeasy Blood Extraction Kit. The receptor library was made with the immunoSEQ multiplex PCR assay. For the multiplex PCR, a mixture combining 60 forward primers for TCR Vbeta segments and 13 reverse primers for TCR Jbeta segments was used. The CDR3 region of rearranged TCR beta genes was amplified from genomic DNA by a multiplex PCR assay. Amplified TCR beta libraries were sequenced as 87-base-pair reads on the Illumina HiSeq System. Processing in the source paper ran as follows. Across the 670 or so repertoires, a later analysis counted approximately 83 million unique TCR beta chains, 9 million to 14 million of which were shared by at least two donors. To remove PCR and sequencing errors, raw reads were error-corrected and collapsed into unique sequences using a nearest-neighbor algorithm that merged closely related sequences. To assign V, D and J gene segments, CDR3 sequences were aligned to IMGT reference sequences. For a sequence to be retained, a match of at least six nucleotides to both a V gene segment and a J gene segment was required. Rearrangements were classified as productive when the CDR3 lacked stop codons and remained in frame with V and J, and all other rearrangements were classified as non-productive. Following IMGT convention, CDR3 was defined as the stretch from the second conserved V-encoded cysteine to the conserved J-encoded phenylalanine. In an earlier analysis of around 640 of the donors, sequences lacking an unambiguous match to a single V gene segment were excluded. An earlier analysis of about 590 of the donors classified V segments as functional when productive rearrangements were above 56.7% and as segregating when the standard deviation between donors was above 5%. A statistical classification framework was developed to diagnose cytomegalovirus status using the catalog of TCR beta chain sequences. V and J gene assignment, in a later analysis, came from comparing TCR nucleotide sequences with IMGT/GENE-DB human TR gene sequences. Using the TCRdist pipeline, a later analysis assigned CDR3 sequences along with most-parsimonious VDJ recombination scenarios. In a later analysis, each TCR beta chain was defined by its CDR3 amino acid sequence together with its V-gene family, and reads without a unique V-gene family were excluded. A later analysis removed several hundred highly shared, low-generation-probability nucleotide sequences to deal with suspected cross-contamination and a sequencing artifact. For each public chain, a later analysis derived a clonal expansion index from normalized ranks of inferred template counts within each repertoire. A later analysis computed generation probabilities with a VDJ recombination model fitted to out-of-frame rearrangements, and checked the results against IGoR. A later analysis scored TCR-TCR, TCR-HLA and TCR-CMV co-occurrence with hypergeometric tests, applying a repertoire-size bias correction to TCR pairs. To estimate false discovery rates, a later analysis permuted the HLA or CMV assignments 20 times. A later analysis grouped co-occurring TCRs with DBSCAN, adding TCRdist sequence similarity when clustering within HLA-allele-positive subsets. Co-occurrence clustering excluded repertoires with fewer than 30,000 or more than 120,000 public chains, plus five with anomalous nucleotide sharing. The immuneACCESS repertoire file appears here via TCRdb, limited to in-frame rearrangements. These files lack a portion of the clones; in checked studies, under half of the deficit traces to unresolved V genes, and the cause of the others is not known. Clonal size and the V and J genes are those of that table, whereas D and trimming came from the DNA. The sample table holds around 99,000 clones, of which 82% were seen once. The ten largest clonotypes hold 2% to 3% of the sample.

The chain links TRBV7-9 with TRBJ1-1; 8 bases in the junction line up with TRBD1. This clonotype originated in a man younger than 40 in good health and CMV-seropositive. The sample consisted of PBMCs. The DNA sequence follows: TGTTCCAGCAGCTTCCAACAGGGGGGCACTGAAGCTTTCTTT. This yields the protein CSSSFQQGGTEAFF.